Listed below are T cell receptor beta chains from one sample, sequenced in a study of blood T cells in healthy people across ages. TCRdb analysed the 5' RACE reads with MiXCR anew, one entry per CDR3 protein. The sample consists of roughly 800,000 distinct CDR3 sequences, roughly 50% of them appearing once. The sequenced sample consisted of blood. These receptors were taken from a man aged 25 to 45 in good health. The CDR3 runs from the conserved cysteine through the conserved F or W. A D gene is named only where the DNA matches it firmly.

j_call v_call d_call cdr3_aa
TRBJ2-7 TRBV20-1 TRBD1 CSARGTGSSYEQYF
TRBJ2-5 TRBV29-1 - CSVLSMRGPVVGTQYF
TRBJ2-3 TRBV28 - CASSPVRDTQYF
TRBJ1-2 TRBV11-3 TRBD1 CASSPTRFQTGEFYGYTF
- TRBV28 - CASSEVTGYEQYF
TRBJ1-2 TRBV6-2/TRBV6-3 - CASSYSGGRYGYTF
TRBJ1-1 TRBV10-3 TRBD1 CAISQGAETEAFF
TRBJ2-5 TRBV20-1 TRBD2 CSARPPGTSVQTQYF
TRBJ2-7 TRBV4-1 TRBD2 CASSQGTSGAYEQYF
TRBJ2-3 TRBV5-6 - CASSISPGDTQYF
TRBJ2-2 TRBV9 - CASSVIGGFGTGELFF
TRBJ2-2 TRBV11-2 - CASTRRTGELFF
TRBJ1-1 TRBV20-1 - CSGRIGQTNTEAFF
TRBJ2-1 TRBV6-6 - CASSLREFNEQFF
TRBJ2-5 TRBV21-1 - CASSKETGGLETQYF
TRBJ2-4 TRBV4-2 - CASSPSGPKNIQYF
TRBJ1-1 TRBV10-3 - CATKQQPNTEAFF
TRBJ2-7 TRBV2 TRBD1 CASRQGMSSYEQYF
TRBJ2-7 TRBV27 TRBD2 CASSLAGGNSYNEQYF
TRBJ2-7 TRBV7-8 TRBD1 CASSLSPGTGGAGREQYF
TRBJ2-1 TRBV4-2 TRBD2 CASSHLLAGGSYNEQFF
TRBJ2-3 TRBV10-3 - CAISESSRGYTDTQYF
TRBJ2-1 TRBV6-6 - CVSSYSREQFF
TRBJ2-7 TRBV12-3/TRBV12-4 - CASSKLQGVEQYF
TRBJ1-2 TRBV7-9 TRBD1 CASSSGRGQEGYTF
TRBJ2-3 TRBV20-1 TRBD2 CSARSPPTSGRRFPPDTQYF
TRBJ1-2 TRBV7-9 TRBD1 CASSSEDRHYGYTF
TRBJ2-3 TRBV6-2/TRBV6-3 - CASRQDMAADTQYF
TRBJ2-7 TRBV10-3 TRBD2 CAINGGLAPYEQYF
TRBJ2-1 TRBV12-3/TRBV12-4 - CASGGGAYEQFF
TRBJ2-3 TRBV29-1 - CSGVVSSGTDTQYF
TRBJ2-1 TRBV12-3/TRBV12-4 - CASSLRFESYNEQFF
TRBJ2-1 TRBV7-6 TRBD1 CASSLDGTDFNEQFF
TRBJ2-1 TRBV7-2 TRBD2 CASSFIGLAGAGEQFF